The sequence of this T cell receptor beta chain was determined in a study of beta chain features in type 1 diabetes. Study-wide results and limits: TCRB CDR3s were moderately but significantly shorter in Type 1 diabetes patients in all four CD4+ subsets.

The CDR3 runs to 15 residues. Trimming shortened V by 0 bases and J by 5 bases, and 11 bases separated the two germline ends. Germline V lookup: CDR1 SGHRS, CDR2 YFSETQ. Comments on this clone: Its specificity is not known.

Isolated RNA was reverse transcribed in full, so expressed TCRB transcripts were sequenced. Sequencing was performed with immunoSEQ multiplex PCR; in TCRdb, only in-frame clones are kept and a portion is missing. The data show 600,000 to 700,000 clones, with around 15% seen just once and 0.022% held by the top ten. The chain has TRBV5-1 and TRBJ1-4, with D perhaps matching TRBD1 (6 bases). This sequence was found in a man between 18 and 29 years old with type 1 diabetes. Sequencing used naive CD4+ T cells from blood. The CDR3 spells CASSLADRRNEKLFF. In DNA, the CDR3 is TGCGCCAGCAGCTTGGCGGACAGAAGAAATGAAAAACTGTTTTTT. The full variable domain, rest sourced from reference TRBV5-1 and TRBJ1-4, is KAGVTQTPRYLIKTRGQQVTLSCSPISGHRSVSWYQQTPGQGLQFLFEYFSETQRNKGNFPGRFSGRQFSNSRSEMNVSTLELGDSALYLCASSLADRRNEKLFFGSGTQLSVL.